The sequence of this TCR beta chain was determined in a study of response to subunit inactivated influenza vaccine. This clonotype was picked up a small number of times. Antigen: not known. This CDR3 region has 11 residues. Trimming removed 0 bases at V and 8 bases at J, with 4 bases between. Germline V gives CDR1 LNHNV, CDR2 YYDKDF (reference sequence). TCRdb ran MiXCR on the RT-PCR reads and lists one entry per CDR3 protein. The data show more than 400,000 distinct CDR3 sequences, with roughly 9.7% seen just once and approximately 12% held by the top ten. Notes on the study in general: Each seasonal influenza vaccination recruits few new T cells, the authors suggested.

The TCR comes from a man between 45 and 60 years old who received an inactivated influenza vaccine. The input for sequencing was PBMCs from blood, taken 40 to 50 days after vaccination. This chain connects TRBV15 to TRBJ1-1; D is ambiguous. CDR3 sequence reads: CATSRDQEAFF. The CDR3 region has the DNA TGTGCCACCAGCAGAGACCAGGAAGCTTTCTTT.